The entry that follows covers one T cell receptor beta chain sequence. The antigen remains unidentified. The source of the sample is a study of cytomegalovirus exposure and HLA in healthy donors. In the study overall: In an earlier analysis, approximately 120 million unique TCR beta sequences were found from some 200 million T cells. Findings of the study overall: Later analysis identified a missense DCLRE1C variant that was linked to TCR beta V- and J-gene trimming.

Per the germline V gene, CDR1 is SGDLS and CDR2 is YYNGEE. The V segment lost 0 bases and the J segment 6 bases; nucleotides outside the gene matches: 6. CDR3 length: 15 amino acids. 13 Jbeta primers and 60 Vbeta primers were used for the PCR. Using immunoSEQ multiplex PCR, the repertoire was profiled, and TCRdb retains in-frame clones only, with some absent. This table has 95,000 to 150,000 clones, over 75% appearing once. This receptor was taken from a man aged 30-40 years in good health and CMV-seronegative. This chain links TRBV9 with TRBJ2-7, with 10 bases that match TRBD1. The sample comprised PBMCs. This CDR3 reads CASSVGQGALGEQYF. The CDR3 region has the DNA TGTGCCAGCAGCGTAGGACAGGGGGCGCTGGGCGAGCAGTACTTC. Full variable domain (outside the CDR3, taken from reference TRBV9 and TRBJ2-7): DSGVTQTPKHLITATGQRVTLRCSPRSGDLSVYWYQQSLDQGLQFLIQYYNGEERAKGNILERFSAQQFPDLHSELNLSSLELGDSALYFCASSVGQGALGEQYFGPGTRLTVT.